Presented here are 15 T cell receptor beta chains from one specimen sequenced in a study of blood T cell repertoires in COVID-19. Libraries were prepared by immunoSEQ multiplex PCR; TCRdb keeps only in-frame clonotypes and omits some of them. The table includes 95,000 to 150,000 clones, about 83% detected once. The specimen sequenced was PBMCs or T cells enriched from blood (not recorded which). Receptors were obtained from a woman in her twenties or thirties who had recovered from COVID-19.

The chain recombines TRBV7-8 with TRBJ1-3; possibly TRBD1 for D (5 bases). The CDR3 runs 15 residues. The germline V gene has CDR1 SGHVS and CDR2 FQNEAQ. The ends were cut back, 4 bases at V and 5 bases at J, with 15 bases in the middle. The CDR3 protein is CASSSSAGLRNTIYF. CDR3 coding DNA: TGTGCCAGCAGCTCTTCCGCAGGGTTGCGAAACACCATATATTTT. Supplemented by reference TRBV7-8 and TRBJ1-3, the full variable domain reads GAGVSQSPRYKVAKRGQDVALRCDPISGHVSLFWYQQALGQGPEFLTYFQNEAQLDKSGLPSDRFFAERPEGSVSTLKIQRTQQEDSAVYLCASSSSAGLRNTIYFGEGSWLTVV.

The chain links TRBV6-5 to TRBJ1-5; D call uncertain. Trimming left V 5 bases short and J 2 bases short, with 13 bases between. Germline values: CDR1 MNHEY, CDR2 SVGAGI. The CDR3 covers 15 residues. The CDR3 sequence: CASSPRIVGNQPQHF. CDR3 nucleotide sequence: TGTGCCAGCAGTCCGCGAATAGTAGGCAATCAGCCCCAGCATTTT.

The genes are TRBV3-1 (or the pseudogene TRBV3-2) and TRBJ1-5; maybe TRBD1 (5 bases). Germline lookup yields CDR1 LGHDT and CDR2 YNNKEL (reference sequence). V gave up 4 bases and J gave up 6 bases, with 10 bases separating them. This CDR3 contains 13 residues. In DNA form, the CDR3 reads TGTGCCAGCAGCCCGCAAGGGGTTCAGCCCCAGCATTTT. Protein product: CASSPQGVQPQHF.

Turning to this clone: The germline gene is not matched at one end of the junction; a read error may be the cause. V and J are TRBV7-6 and TRBJ2-1; a weak D match, TRBD1 (5 bases). CDR1 and CDR2 from the germline V gene are SGHVS and FNYEAQ. The CDR3 runs 11 residues. The CDR3 reads CASSLGTRKIF. The CDR3 bases are TGTGCCAGCAGCTTAGGGACAAGGAAGATCTTC. Full variable domain (missing parts from reference TRBV7-6 and TRBJ2-1): GAGVSQSPRYKVTKRGQDVALRCDPISGHVSLYWYRQALGQGPEFLTYFNYEAQQDKSGLPNDRFSAERPEGSISTLTIQRTEQRDSAMYRCASSLGTRKIFGPGTRLTVL.

The rearrangement uses TRBV5-1 and TRBJ2-2; TRBD2 matches 7 bases. CDR1 SGHRS and CDR2 YFSETQ come from the germline V gene. The CDR3 consists of 17 residues. V dropped 3 bases and J dropped 4; count of bases not matched to a gene: 12. The CDR3 DNA reads TGCGCCAGCAGCTCGAGGGTGGGAGGGCCGGTCACCGGGGAGCTGTTTTTT. It is translated as CASSSRVGGPVTGELFF.

This chain links TRBV6-6 with TRBJ2-1; weak D call: TRBD2 (6 bases). The germline gives CDR1 MNHNY, CDR2 SVGAGI (reference sequence). The CDR3 has 14 residues. V lost 2 bases, J lost 6 bases, and 11 bases lay in between. CDR3 residues: CASSYGLEGNEQFF. Here the CDR3 DNA reads TGTGCCAGCAGTTACGGTTTGGAGGGCAATGAGCAGTTCTTC.

CDR3 coding DNA: TGTGCCAGCAGCGCCGGACTAGCGGGAGAAAACGGGGAGCTGTTTTTT. As protein: CASSAGLAGENGELFF. This chain joins TRBV11-1 and TRBJ2-2; 13 positions agree with TRBD2. Germline V gene lookup returns CDR1 SGHAT and CDR2 FQDESV (reference sequence). The CDR3 extends over 16 amino acids. Trimming removed 5 bases from V and 7 bases from J; junction bases left unmatched: 7.

The rearrangement links TRBV7-8 to TRBJ2-2; 7 positions agree with TRBD1. The V gene end was trimmed by 2 bases and the J gene end by 4 bases; junction bases not matched to a gene: 10. Germline CDR1 and CDR2: SGHVS and FQNEAQ. The CDR3 spans 17 residues. The CDR3 here is CASSLNRGFTFTGELFF. The CDR3 DNA reads as TGTGCCAGCAGCTTAAACAGGGGATTCACATTCACCGGGGAGCTGTTTTTT.

This chain connects TRBV10-3 to TRBJ2-1; 7 bases are shared with TRBD2. In germline, CDR1 is ENHRY, CDR2 SYGVKD. With 7 bases clipped from V and 3 bases from J, the junction kept 9 bases outside the gene matches. This CDR3 is built from 15 residues. The CDR3 sequence: CAINPGGGSYNEQFF. CDR3 nucleotides: TGTGCCATCAACCCGGGTGGCGGGAGCTACAATGAGCAGTTCTTC.

The rearrangement links TRBV6-2 or TRBV6-3 to TRBJ2-7; 9 bases are shared with TRBD2. CDR1 MNHEY and CDR2 SVGEGT come from the germline V gene. J was trimmed by 6 bases and V by 6 bases; bases with no gene match: 12. CDR3 length: 15 residues. DNA for the CDR3: TGTGCCAGCAGCCGACCCGCGGGAGGGCCGGGCGAGCAGTACTTC. This gives the protein CASSRPAGGPGEQYF.

V and J are TRBV5-6 and TRBJ2-7; TRBD2 matches at 8 bases. CDR3 length equals 14 residues. V shed 3 bases, J shed 4 bases, and the junction held 6 bases outside the gene matches. Germline V gene data show CDR1 as SGHDT and CDR2 as YYEEEE. In DNA form, the CDR3 reads TGTGCCAGCAGCTGGGGCGGCGGGAGGTACGAGCAGTACTTC. This encodes CASSWGGGRYEQYF.

The chain links TRBV24-1 to TRBJ1-4; tentatively, D is TRBD1 (5 bases). Between the trimmed V and J ends, which lost 3 bases and 7 bases, there was a span of 8 bases. The CDR3 covers 13 residues. The germline V gene has CDR1 KGHDR and CDR2 SFDVKD. The CDR3 region is CATSDGAPEKLFF. The CDR3 DNA reads TGTGCCACCAGTGATGGGGCACCTGAAAAACTGTTTTTT.

This clone was recorded once. The chain combines TRBV9 with TRBJ2-7; 8 bases fit TRBD2. The CDR3 is 14 residues long. Germline V lookup: CDR1 SGDLS, CDR2 YYNGEE. V was pared by 3 bases and J by 0 bases, with 2 bases of the junction left unmatched. CDR3 loop: CASSAGGYSYEQYF. The DNA for the CDR3 is TGTGCCAGCAGCGCGGGGGGGTACTCCTACGAGCAGTACTTC.

The gene calls are TRBV10-3 and TRBJ2-3, with TRBD2 matching over 12 bases. Trimming took 5 bases from V and 4 from J; bases not matched to a gene: 7. Germline CDR1 and CDR2: ENHRY and SYGVKD. The CDR3 contains 16 residues. The CDR3 nucleotides are TGTGCCATCAGTCCCAGGACTAGCGGGAATTCAGATACGCAGTATTTT. This gives the protein CAISPRTSGNSDTQYF.

This clone came up a few times. This chain joins TRBV6-4 and TRBJ1-1; TRBD1 aligns across 7 bases. The germline gives CDR1 MRHNA, CDR2 SNTAGT. J was trimmed by 6 bases and V by 3 bases; bases with no gene match: 7. The CDR3 consists of 14 residues. The CDR3 nucleotides read TGTGCCAGCAGTGAAGGGGGCGAAGTTTCTGAAGCTTTCTTT. Translation: CASSEGGEVSEAFF.